Each of the 10 T cell receptor beta chains below was sequenced from the same sample in a study of T cell clonotyping in hematopoietic cell transplantation. Assay: immunoSEQ multiplex PCR; the TCRdb copy retains only in-frame clones and omits some. The repertoire has 46,000 or so clones, 80% to 90% of them found once; the top ten carry 5.9%. Specified time point: recipient sample about 28 days before transplant, after cytoreduction. Sequenced material: peripheral blood mononuclear cells, taken before stem cell transplant. These TCRs come from a man between 60 and 75 years old with biphenotypic leukemia. Some clones in this sample may be carry-over from other donors' samples.

This clone occurred a few times. DNA for the CDR3: TGCGCCAGCAGCTACAGGGGAGAGACCCAGTACTTC. As protein: CASSYRGETQYF. This chain connects TRBV5-1 to TRBJ2-5, with TRBD1 matching over 7 bases. With V trimmed by 3 bases and J by 4 bases, 0 bases remained unmatched. CDR3 length equals 12 residues. The V gene's germline CDR1 is SGHRS and CDR2 YFSETQ.

The V gene is TRBV9, the J gene TRBJ2-1, with 9 nucleotides matching TRBD2. Germline CDR1 is SGDLS and CDR2 is YYNGEE. The V gene end was trimmed by 0 bases and the J gene end by 6 bases; junction bases not matched to a gene: 4. The CDR3 spans 15 residues. For the CDR3, the DNA is TGTGCCAGCAGCGTAGGACTAGCGGAAAGCAATGAGCAGTTCTTC. Its translation is CASSVGLAESNEQFF. The whole variable domain, remainder taken from reference TRBV9 and TRBJ2-1, is DSGVTQTPKHLITATGQRVTLRCSPRSGDLSVYWYQQSLDQGLQFLIQYYNGEERAKGNILERFSAQQFPDLHSELNLSSLELGDSALYFCASSVGLAESNEQFFGPGTRLTVL.

The chain has TRBV11-3 and TRBJ2-2; D perhaps matches TRBD2 (5 bases). Trimming took 2 bases from V and 2 from J, leaving 15 bases between them. The CDR3 covers 17 residues. CDR1 and CDR2 (germline): SGHNT, YENEEA. CDR3 amino acids: CASSLSLDGLNTGELFF. Written as DNA, the CDR3 is TGTGCCAGCAGCTTATCCTTGGACGGACTCAACACCGGGGAGCTGTTTTTT.

The V call is TRBV6-1, the J call TRBJ1-2, with D possibly being TRBD1 (6 bases). Between the trimmed V and J ends, which lost 8 bases and 7 bases, there was a span of 11 bases. Germline-derived CDR1 and CDR2 are MNHNS and SASEGT. The CDR3 is 11 residues long. CDR3 loop: CASWRGSGYTF. The CDR3 nucleotides read TGTGCCAGCTGGAGGGGGAGTGGCTACACCTTC.

This chain uses TRBV9 with TRBJ2-3; perhaps TRBD2 as D (6 bases). V gave up 0 bases and J gave up 6 bases, with 17 bases separating them. Germline lookup yields CDR1 SGDLS and CDR2 YYNGEE. CDR3 length: 16 residues. DNA of the CDR3: TGTGCCAGCAGCGTAGTGGATAGCGGACTAACGGATACGCAGTATTTT. It is translated as CASSVVDSGLTDTQYF. The full variable domain, its missing parts supplied by reference TRBV9 and TRBJ2-3, is DSGVTQTPKHLITATGQRVTLRCSPRSGDLSVYWYQQSLDQGLQFLIQYYNGEERAKGNILERFSAQQFPDLHSELNLSSLELGDSALYFCASSVVDSGLTDTQYFGPGTRLTVL.

The J gene is TRBJ2-5, the V gene TRBV27, with 9 bases lining up with TRBD1. Germline loops: CDR1 MNHEY, CDR2 SMNVEV (reference sequence). After removal of 5 bases from V and 5 bases from J, the junction contained 15 bases not matched to a gene. The CDR3 covers 17 residues. The CDR3 DNA follows: TGTGCCAGCAGTCCCCTCGACCGGGACAGGGTAACCGAGACCCAGTACTTC. Translating it yields CASSPLDRDRVTETQYF.

This clone is labeled as medium-sized. The rearrangement links TRBV14 to TRBJ1-2; D is uncertain. From germline, CDR1 is SGHDN and CDR2 FVKESK. CDR3 size: 14 residues. V was cut by 0 bases and J by 4 bases, with 9 bases left in between. The CDR3 DNA is TGTGCCAGCAGCCAAGATCTCTCCCCCTATGGCTACACCTTC. Its translation is CASSQDLSPYGYTF. Supplemented by reference TRBV14 and TRBJ1-2, the full variable domain reads EAGVTQFPSHSVIEKGQTVTLRCDPISGHDNLYWYRRVMGKEIKFLLHFVKESKQDESGMPNNRFLAERTGGTYSTLKVQPAELEDSGVYFCASSQDLSPYGYTFGSGTRLTVV.

This chain joins TRBV4-3 and TRBJ1-1; 9 nucleotides agree with TRBD1. Unmatched junction bases numbered 8, after V lost 0 bases and J lost 9 bases. This CDR3 has 15 amino acids. Germline V gene sequence: CDR1 LGHNA, CDR2 YSLEER. CDR3 loop: CASSQDIGGQGQAFF. The CDR3 coding sequence is TGCGCCAGCAGCCAAGATATTGGGGGACAGGGTCAAGCTTTCTTT.

The chain recombines TRBV6-5 with TRBJ2-1, with D hard to call. Trimming removed 2 bases from V and 5 bases from J, with 4 bases in between. Per the germline V gene, CDR1 is MNHEY and CDR2 is SVGAGI. This CDR3 is built from 12 residues. The CDR3 nucleotides are TGTGCCAGCAGTTACCGGGACAATGAGCAGTTCTTC. This encodes CASSYRDNEQFF.

This rearrangement joins TRBV9 to TRBJ1-4; D perhaps matches TRBD1 (6 bases). Germline CDR1 is SGDLS and CDR2 is YYNGEE. The CDR3 spans 15 residues. Trimming removed 0 bases at V and 8 bases at J, with 14 bases between. The CDR3 reads CASSVGTDRWEKLFF. DNA of the CDR3: TGTGCCAGCAGCGTAGGGACAGACCGATGGGAAAAACTGTTTTTT.